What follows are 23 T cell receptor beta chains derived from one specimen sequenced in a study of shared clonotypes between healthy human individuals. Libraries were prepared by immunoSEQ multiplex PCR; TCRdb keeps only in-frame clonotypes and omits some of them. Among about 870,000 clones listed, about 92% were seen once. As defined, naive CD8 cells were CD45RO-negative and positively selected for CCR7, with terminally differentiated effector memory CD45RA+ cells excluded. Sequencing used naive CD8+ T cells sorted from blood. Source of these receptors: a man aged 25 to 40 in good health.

The CDR3: CASSPGQGTGELFF. CDR3 DNA: TGTGCCAGCAGCCCGGGACAGGGCACCGGGGAGCTGTTTTTT. The rearrangement joins TRBV11-2 to TRBJ2-2, with TRBD1 matching over 9 bases. The CDR3 runs to 14 residues. CDR1 and CDR2 (germline): SGHAT, FQNNGV. Losses at the gene ends were 5 bases for V and 4 bases for J; bases not matched to a gene: 2.

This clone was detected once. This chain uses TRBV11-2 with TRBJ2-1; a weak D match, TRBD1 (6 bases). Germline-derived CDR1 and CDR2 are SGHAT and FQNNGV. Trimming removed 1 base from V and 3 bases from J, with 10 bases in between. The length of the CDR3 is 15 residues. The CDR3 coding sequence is TGTGCCAGCAGCTTAGGGGGACATCTCTACAATGAGCAGTTCTTC. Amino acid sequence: CASSLGGHLYNEQFF.

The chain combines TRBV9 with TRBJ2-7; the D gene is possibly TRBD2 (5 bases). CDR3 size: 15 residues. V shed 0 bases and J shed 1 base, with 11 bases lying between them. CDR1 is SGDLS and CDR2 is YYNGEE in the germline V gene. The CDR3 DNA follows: TGTGCCAGCAGCGTAGGGGCGGGTGTTTCCTACGAGCAGTACTTC. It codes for CASSVGAGVSYEQYF.

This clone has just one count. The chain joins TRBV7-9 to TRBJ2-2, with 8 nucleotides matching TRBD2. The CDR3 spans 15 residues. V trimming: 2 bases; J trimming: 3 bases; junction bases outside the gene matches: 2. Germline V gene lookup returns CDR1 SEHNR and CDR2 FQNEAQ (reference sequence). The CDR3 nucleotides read TGTGCCAGCAGCTTAAGGCGGGAGGACACCGGGGAGCTGTTTTTT. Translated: CASSLRREDTGELFF.

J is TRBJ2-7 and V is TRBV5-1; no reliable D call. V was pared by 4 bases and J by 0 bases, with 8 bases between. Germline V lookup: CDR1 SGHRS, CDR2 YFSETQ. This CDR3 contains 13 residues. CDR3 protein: CASSPLSSYEQYF. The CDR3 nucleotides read TGCGCCAGCAGCCCTCTCAGCTCCTACGAGCAGTACTTC. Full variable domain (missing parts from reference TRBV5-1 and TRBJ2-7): KAGVTQTPRYLIKTRGQQVTLSCSPISGHRSVSWYQQTPGQGLQFLFEYFSETQRNKGNFPGRFSGRQFSNSRSEMNVSTLELGDSALYLCASSPLSSYEQYFGPGTRLTVT.

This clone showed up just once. CDR3 nucleotide sequence: TGTGCCAGCAGTTTATCGTTTGAGCGTGAAGCTTTCTTT. Encoded protein: CASSLSFEREAFF. The genes are TRBV27 and TRBJ1-1; D is uncertain. The CDR3 extends over 13 amino acids. Germline V gene data show CDR1 as MNHEY and CDR2 as SMNVEV (reference sequence). V was pared by 0 bases and J by 7 bases, with 9 bases between.

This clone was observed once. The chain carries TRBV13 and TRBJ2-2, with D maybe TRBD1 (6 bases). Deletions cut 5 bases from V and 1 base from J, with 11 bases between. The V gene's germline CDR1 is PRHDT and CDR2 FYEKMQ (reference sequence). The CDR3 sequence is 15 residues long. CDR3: CASSPPTGNTGELFF. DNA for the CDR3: TGTGCCAGCAGCCCCCCGACAGGGAACACCGGGGAGCTGTTTTTT.

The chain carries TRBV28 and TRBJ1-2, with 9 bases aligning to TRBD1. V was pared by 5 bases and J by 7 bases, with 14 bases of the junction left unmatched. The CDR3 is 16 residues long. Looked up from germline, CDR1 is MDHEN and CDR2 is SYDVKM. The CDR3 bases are TGTGCCAGCAGTATGATGGGGGGACAGGGATTAAGTGGCTACACCTTC. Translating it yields CASSMMGGQGLSGYTF.

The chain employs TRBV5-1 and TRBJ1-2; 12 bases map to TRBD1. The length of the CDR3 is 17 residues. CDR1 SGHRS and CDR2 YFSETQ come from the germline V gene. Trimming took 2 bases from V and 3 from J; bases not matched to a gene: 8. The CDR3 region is CASSLPSGTGGDYGYTF. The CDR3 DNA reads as TGCGCCAGCAGCTTACCGTCGGGGACAGGGGGCGACTATGGCTACACCTTC.

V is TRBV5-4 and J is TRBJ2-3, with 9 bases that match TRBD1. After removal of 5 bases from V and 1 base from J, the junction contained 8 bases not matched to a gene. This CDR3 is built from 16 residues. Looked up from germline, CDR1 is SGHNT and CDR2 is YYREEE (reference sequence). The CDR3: CASSYTRDRGTDTQYF. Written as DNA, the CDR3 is TGTGCCAGCAGTTATACCCGGGACAGGGGCACAGATACGCAGTATTTT.

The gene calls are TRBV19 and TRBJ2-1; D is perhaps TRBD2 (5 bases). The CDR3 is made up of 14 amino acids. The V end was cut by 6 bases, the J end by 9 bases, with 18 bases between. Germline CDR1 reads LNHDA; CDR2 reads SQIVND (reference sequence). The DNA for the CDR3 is TGTGCCAGTAGAGGTATGGGCAGCCGGGGTGAGCAGTTCTTC. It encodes CASRGMGSRGEQFF.

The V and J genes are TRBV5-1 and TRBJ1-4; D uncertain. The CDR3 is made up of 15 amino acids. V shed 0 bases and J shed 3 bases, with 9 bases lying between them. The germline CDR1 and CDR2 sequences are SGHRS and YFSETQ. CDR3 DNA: TGCGCCAGCAGCTTGGGTAGGGCGGCTAATGAAAAACTGTTTTTT. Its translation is CASSLGRAANEKLFF.

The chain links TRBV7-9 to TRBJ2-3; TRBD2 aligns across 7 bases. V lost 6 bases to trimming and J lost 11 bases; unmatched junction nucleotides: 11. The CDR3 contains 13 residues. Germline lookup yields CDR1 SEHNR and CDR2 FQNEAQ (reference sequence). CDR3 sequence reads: CASSLVAGEKQYF. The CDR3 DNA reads TGTGCCAGCAGTTTGGTCGCGGGAGAGAAGCAGTATTTT. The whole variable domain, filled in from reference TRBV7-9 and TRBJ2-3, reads DTGVSQNPRHKITKRGQNVTFRCDPISEHNRLYWYRQTLGQGPEFLTYFQNEAQLEKSRLLSDRFSAERPKGSFSTLEIQRTEQGDSAMYLCASSLVAGEKQYFGPGTRLTVL.

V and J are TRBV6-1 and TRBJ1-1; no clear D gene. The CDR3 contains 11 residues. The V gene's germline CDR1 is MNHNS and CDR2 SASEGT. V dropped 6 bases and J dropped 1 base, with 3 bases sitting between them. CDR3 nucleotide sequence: TGTGCCAGCAGCCGGAACACTGAAGCTTTCTTT. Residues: CASSRNTEAFF.

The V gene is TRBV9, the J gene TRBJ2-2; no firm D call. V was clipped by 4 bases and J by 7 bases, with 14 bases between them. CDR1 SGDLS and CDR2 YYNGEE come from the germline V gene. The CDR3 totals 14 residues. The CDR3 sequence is CASSPYPGDGELFF. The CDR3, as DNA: TGTGCCAGCAGCCCCTATCCTGGTGACGGGGAGCTGTTTTTT.

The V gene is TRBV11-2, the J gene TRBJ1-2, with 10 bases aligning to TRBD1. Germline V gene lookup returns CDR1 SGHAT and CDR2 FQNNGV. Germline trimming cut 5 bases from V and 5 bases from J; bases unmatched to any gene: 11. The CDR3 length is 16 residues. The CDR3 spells CASSPESTGGVYGYTF. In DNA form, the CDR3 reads TGTGCCAGCAGCCCGGAGTCGACAGGGGGCGTGTATGGCTACACCTTC.

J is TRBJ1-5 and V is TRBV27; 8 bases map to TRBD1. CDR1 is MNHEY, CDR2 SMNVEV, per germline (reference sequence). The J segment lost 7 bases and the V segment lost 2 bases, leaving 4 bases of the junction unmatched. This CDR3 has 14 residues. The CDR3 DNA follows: TGTGCCAGCAGTTTAGTACAGGGGGTCCAGCCCCAGCATTTT. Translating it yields CASSLVQGVQPQHF.

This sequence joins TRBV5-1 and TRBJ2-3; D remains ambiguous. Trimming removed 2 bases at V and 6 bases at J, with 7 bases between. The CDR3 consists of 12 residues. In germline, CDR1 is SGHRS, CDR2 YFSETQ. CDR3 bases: TGCGCCAGCAGCTTAAGTTCGGATACGCAGTATTTT. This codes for CASSLSSDTQYF.

Written as DNA, the CDR3 is TGTGCCAGCAGCGGGGGCGACGAGACCCAGTACTTC. Translating it yields CASSGGDETQYF. The chain employs TRBV6-5 and TRBJ2-5; the D gene could be TRBD1 or TRBD2 (6 bases each). The CDR3 length is 12 residues. Germline assignment: CDR1 MNHEY and CDR2 SVGAGI. The V end was cut by 6 bases, the J end by 5 bases, with 10 bases between.

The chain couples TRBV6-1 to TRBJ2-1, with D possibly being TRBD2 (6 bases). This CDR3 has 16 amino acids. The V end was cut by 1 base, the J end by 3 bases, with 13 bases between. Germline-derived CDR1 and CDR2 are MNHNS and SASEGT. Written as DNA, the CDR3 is TGTGCCAGCAGTGAAGATTTGCTAGCGTACTACAATGAGCAGTTCTTC. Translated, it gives CASSEDLLAYYNEQFF.

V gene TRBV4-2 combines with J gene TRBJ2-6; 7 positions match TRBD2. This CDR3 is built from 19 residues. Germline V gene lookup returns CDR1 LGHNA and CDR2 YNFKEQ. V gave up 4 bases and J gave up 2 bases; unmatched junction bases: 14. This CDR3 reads CASSPRLAATTTGANVLTF. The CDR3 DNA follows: TGTGCCAGCAGCCCCCGACTAGCCGCCACTACGACTGGGGCCAACGTCCTGACTTTC.

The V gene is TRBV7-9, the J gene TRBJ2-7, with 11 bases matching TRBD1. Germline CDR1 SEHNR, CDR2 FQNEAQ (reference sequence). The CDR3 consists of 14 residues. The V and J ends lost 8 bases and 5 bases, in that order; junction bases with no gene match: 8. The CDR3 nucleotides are TGTGCCAGCGATTGGACAGGGGGCATCAACGAGCAGTACTTC. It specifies CASDWTGGINEQYF.

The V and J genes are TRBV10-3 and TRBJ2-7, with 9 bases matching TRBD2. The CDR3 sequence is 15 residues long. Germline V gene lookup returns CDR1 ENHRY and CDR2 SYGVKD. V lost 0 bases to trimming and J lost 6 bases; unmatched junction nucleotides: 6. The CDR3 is CAISESISGSLEQYF. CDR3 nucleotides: TGTGCCATCAGTGAGTCGATTAGCGGGAGCCTCGAGCAGTACTTC.